This TCR beta chain is from a study of shared clonotypes between healthy human individuals. Measured with immunoSEQ multiplex PCR; TCRdb has only the in-frame clones, and not every one. The table shows some 2 million clones, with 85% to 95% occurring only once. Germline V gene data show CDR1 as MGHDK and CDR2 as SYGVNS. This CDR3 has 13 amino acids. Between the trimmed V and J ends, which lost 3 bases and 4 bases, there was a span of 10 bases. The chain couples TRBV25-1 to TRBJ2-7; D remains ambiguous. This receptor was identified in a man between 18 and 35 years old in good health. The sequencing sample was made of naive CD4+ T cells sorted from blood. Noted subset: CD45RA+ positively selected. The DNA of the CDR3 is TGTGCCAGCAGTGACCACAGAGCTTACGAGCAGTACTTC. As protein: CASSDHRAYEQYF.